One T cell receptor (beta chain) is described in this entry. The target antigen is unknown. This record comes from a study of cytomegalovirus exposure and HLA in healthy donors. Study-level points and caveats: Segments of the TCR beta V type were, in most cases, productive about 87% or about 30% of the time in an earlier analysis.

Primers: 60 Vbeta forward and 13 Jbeta reverse. TCRdb keeps only in-frame clones here, not all; method: immunoSEQ multiplex PCR. This table holds 130,000 or so clones, 75% found once. Trimming cost V 5 bases and J 0 bases, with 13 bases left between them. CDR1 and CDR2 from the germline V gene are MNHEY and SVGAGI. The length of the CDR3 is 15 residues. The sample comprised PBMCs. This chain links TRBV6-5 with TRBJ1-1; D is ambiguous. The TCR sequence derives from a man in his forties or fifties in good health and CMV-seronegative. CDR3 nucleotide sequence: TGTGCCAGCAGTGCCCGGACGGGGATGAACACTGAAGCTTTCTTT. Residues: CASSARTGMNTEAFF.